Presented here are 21 T cell receptor beta chains from one specimen sequenced in a study of early T cells in non-severe SARS-CoV-2 infection. TCRdb re-called the 5' RACE reads with MiXCR, one entry per CDR3 protein. The table has more than 50,000 distinct CDR3 sequences, 9% to 9.5% seen once. The source material was whole blood. The receptors shown here come from an adult who was a healthcare worker with PCR-confirmed SARS-CoV-2 infection or an uninfected control (not recorded which).

This clonotype has ten or more counts. J is TRBJ2-7 and V is TRBV5-1; TRBD1 is a possible D gene (6 bases). V lost 4 bases to trimming and J lost 3 bases, with 20 bases between them. Germline values: CDR1 SGHRS, CDR2 YFSETQ. The CDR3 totals 16 residues. The CDR3 here is CASSLSGQGAVYEQYF. CDR3 in DNA: TGCGCCAGCAGCCTATCGGGACAAGGGGCCGTCTACGAGCAGTACTTC.

At least ten counts were recorded for this clonotype. The V gene is TRBV2, the J gene TRBJ1-5, with 7 bases that match TRBD1. Germline trimming cut 6 bases from V and 4 bases from J; bases unmatched to any gene: 3. CDR3 length equals 13 residues. CDR1 is SNHLY and CDR2 is FYNNEI in the germline V gene. CDR3 amino acids: CASRTGTNQPQHF. The CDR3 region has the DNA TGTGCCAGCAGGACAGGGACTAATCAGCCCCAGCATTTT.

Many counts were recorded for this clonotype. This chain links TRBV24-1 with TRBJ2-5; TRBD1 matches 10 bases. V was clipped by 2 bases and J by 3 bases; unmatched bases: 11. The CDR3 has 18 amino acids. From germline, CDR1 is KGHDR and CDR2 SFDVKD. The CDR3 region is CATSDWDRGDGNKETQYF. As DNA, the CDR3 is TGTGCCACCAGTGATTGGGACAGGGGAGACGGGAACAAAGAGACCCAGTACTTC.

The chain links TRBV2 to TRBJ1-5, with TRBD1 identical over 10 bases. With 7 bases clipped from V and 2 bases from J, the junction kept 5 bases outside the gene matches. Germline V lookup: CDR1 SNHLY, CDR2 FYNNEI. The CDR3 extends over 15 amino acids. CDR3: CASNLGTGGNQPQHF. For the CDR3, the DNA is TGTGCCAGCAATTTGGGGACAGGGGGCAATCAGCCCCAGCATTTT.

This clonotype came up many times. This rearrangement joins TRBV11-2 to TRBJ2-7, with D possibly being TRBD2 (5 bases). Trimming cost V 1 base and J 2 bases, with 9 bases left between them. This CDR3 has 14 amino acids. In germline, CDR1 is SGHAT, CDR2 FQNNGV. The CDR3, as DNA: TGTGCCAGCAGCTTAGGTGGGAGCGCCTACGAGCAGTACTTC. Protein product: CASSLGGSAYEQYF.

This clonotype was seen many times. V usage is TRBV4-2 and J usage is TRBJ1-5; no clear D. There are 13 residues in the CDR3. Looked up from germline, CDR1 is LGHNA and CDR2 is YNFKEQ. V was shortened by 1 base and J by 4 bases, with 5 bases between the two germline ends. The DNA of the CDR3 is TGTGCCAGCAGCCAAGTTAGAAATCAGCCCCAGCATTTT. It specifies CASSQVRNQPQHF.

The sample holds many counts of this clonotype. The chain has TRBV5-1 and TRBJ2-1, with 15 bases lining up with TRBD2. Germline trimming cut 5 bases from V and 10 bases from J; bases unmatched to any gene: 7. The germline CDR1 and CDR2 sequences are SGHRS and YFSETQ. There are 15 residues in the CDR3. The CDR3 here is CASSVPGLAGGEQFF. Here the CDR3 DNA reads TGCGCCAGCAGTGTCCCGGGACTAGCGGGGGGAGAGCAGTTCTTC. Full variable domain (missing parts from reference TRBV5-1 and TRBJ2-1): KAGVTQTPRYLIKTRGQQVTLSCSPISGHRSVSWYQQTPGQGLQFLFEYFSETQRNKGNFPGRFSGRQFSNSRSEMNVSTLELGDSALYLCASSVPGLAGGEQFFGPGTRLTVL.

There are many counts of this clonotype. The genes are TRBV2 and TRBJ2-3, with TRBD2 identical over 10 bases. CDR1 is SNHLY, CDR2 FYNNEI, per germline. This CDR3 comprises 15 residues. Trimming removed 6 bases from V and 5 bases from J; junction bases left unmatched: 8. In nucleotides, the CDR3 is TGTGCCAGCAGCGTCGGGCTAGCGGGAGTAGATACGCAGTATTTT. As protein: CASSVGLAGVDTQYF.

This clonotype has a count of ten or more. This chain joins TRBV5-1 and TRBJ2-7, with 13 bases fitting TRBD2. Germline CDR1 SGHRS, CDR2 YFSETQ. Germline trimming cut 4 bases from V and 10 bases from J; bases unmatched to any gene: 8. This CDR3 has 14 residues. DNA of the CDR3: TGCGCCAGCAGCGTCGGGACTAGCGGGGAGAGACAGTACTTC. Amino acid sequence: CASSVGTSGERQYF.

This clonotype was counted at least ten times. V is TRBV29-1 and J is TRBJ2-7, with TRBD2 matching over 8 bases. Germline V gene sequence: CDR1 SQVTM, CDR2 ANQGSEA. This CDR3 spans 14 amino acids. V trimming: 3 bases; J trimming: 4 bases; junction bases outside the gene matches: 8. CDR3 nucleotide sequence: TGCAGCGTTGATACCAGCGGGAGTCGGTACGAGCAGTACTTC. Translating it yields CSVDTSGSRYEQYF.

This clonotype was seen repeatedly, ten times or more. V usage is TRBV5-1 and J usage is TRBJ2-5, with D unresolved. The V gene's germline CDR1 is SGHRS and CDR2 YFSETQ. V lost 1 base, J lost 1 base, and 8 bases lay in between. The CDR3 extends over 14 amino acids. The CDR3 protein is CASSLSRVQETQYF. The DNA of the CDR3 is TGCGCCAGCAGCTTGTCCCGCGTCCAAGAGACCCAGTACTTC.

J is TRBJ2-7 and V is TRBV6-2 or TRBV6-3; D perhaps matches TRBD1 (7 bases). V shed 6 bases and J shed 4 bases, with 16 bases lying between them. Germline CDR1 MNHEY, CDR2 SVGEGT. CDR3 size: 14 residues. In DNA, the CDR3 is TGTGCCAGCAGCCTCGCAGGGGGGAGGTACGAGCAGTACTTC. It yields the protein CASSLAGGRYEQYF.

About this clonotype: A junction end diverges from the germline sequence, so it may reflect a read error. This chain uses TRBV18 with TRBJ1-4; unclear D gene. Germline-derived CDR1 and CDR2 are KGHSH and LQKENI. The CDR3 is 18 residues long. The DNA for the CDR3 is TGTGCCAGCTCACCCCGGAACCAACGTCTTTCCTTCGAAGAAAAACTGGTTTTT. Amino acids: CASSPRNQRLSFEEKLVF. The variable domain in full, with the rest retrieved from reference TRBV18 and TRBJ1-4, is NAGVMQNPRHLVRRRGQEARLRCSPMKGHSHVYWYRQLPEEGLKFMVYLQKENIIDESGMPKERFSAEFPKEGPSILRIQQVVRGDSAAYFCASSPRNQRLSFEEKLVFGSGTQLSVL.

This clonotype was counted between two and nine times. The genes are TRBV14 and TRBJ2-3; the D is unclear. CDR3 size: 13 residues. V lost 5 bases to trimming and J lost 5 bases, with 11 bases between them. The V gene's germline CDR1 is SGHDN and CDR2 FVKESK. The CDR3 sequence: CASSSTTGDTQYF. The CDR3, as DNA: TGTGCCAGCAGCTCCACCACGGGAGATACGCAGTATTTT.

On this clonotype itself: Possible read error: a much larger clone is one base away. The chain is built from TRBV6-5 and TRBJ1-1, with 7 bases fitting TRBD1. The germline CDR1 and CDR2 sequences are MNHEY and SVGAGI. V lost 6 bases and J lost 0; bases outside the gene matches: 16. The CDR3 length is 18 residues. CDR3 loop: CASSHLGQNRRMNTEAFF. The CDR3 nucleotides read TGTGCCAGCAGCCACCTGGGACAGAACCGACGTATGAACACTGAAGCTTTCTTT.

This clonotype was picked up many times. The chain is built from TRBV25-1 and TRBJ1-2; no reliable D call. V gave up 2 bases and J gave up 3 bases, with 10 bases separating them. Looked up from germline, CDR1 is MGHDK and CDR2 is SYGVNS. CDR3 length equals 14 residues. The CDR3, as DNA: TGTGCCAGCAGTGAAGGTCCGGGTTACTATGGCTACACCTTC. It yields the protein CASSEGPGYYGYTF.

This clonotype was found many times. The rearrangement uses TRBV7-9 and TRBJ1-1, with D perhaps matching TRBD1 (6 bases). The CDR3 has 13 residues. Germline V gives CDR1 SEHNR, CDR2 FQNEAQ (reference sequence). V was shortened by 6 bases and J by 11 bases, with 19 bases between the two germline ends. DNA for the CDR3: TGTGCCAGCAGTTCTCTACAGGGCTTGACGGCTTTCTTT. It yields the protein CASSSLQGLTAFF.

This clonotype was seen at least ten times. DNA of the CDR3: TGCAGCGTTGAAGATAGTTACGAGCAGTACTTC. It yields the protein CSVEDSYEQYF. The J gene is TRBJ2-7, the V gene TRBV29-1; D is ambiguous. CDR3 length: 11 residues. In germline, CDR1 is SQVTM, CDR2 ANQGSEA. V lost 0 bases and J lost 4, with 4 bases in between.

This clonotype came up many times. CDR3 DNA sequence: TGTGCCAGCTCACTGCTCCCTGGGGGGATGGTCGAAACTGAAGCTTTCTTT. Its translation is CASSLLPGGMVETEAFF. This sequence joins TRBV18 and TRBJ1-1; tentative D call: TRBD1 (5 bases). V lost 4 bases and J 5 bases, leaving 23 bases between the germline ends. The CDR3 totals 17 residues. Germline CDR1 reads KGHSH; CDR2 reads LQKENI.

This clonotype was seen many times. The chain links TRBV7-2 to TRBJ2-1, with D perhaps TRBD2 (5 bases). This CDR3 comprises 14 residues. Trimming pared 3 bases from V and 7 bases from J, leaving 13 bases between. Germline CDR1 is SGHTA and CDR2 is FQGNSA. This chain's CDR3 is CASSFILGGNEQFF. In DNA, the CDR3 is TGTGCCAGCAGCTTTATTCTGGGCGGGAATGAGCAGTTCTTC. Full variable domain (remainder filled in from reference TRBV7-2 and TRBJ2-1): GAGVSQSPSNKVTEKGKDVELRCDPISGHTALYWYRQSLGQGLEFLIYFQGNSAPDKSGLPSDRFSAERTGGSVSTLTIQRTQQEDSAVYLCASSFILGGNEQFFGPGTRLTVL.

The chain couples TRBV7-8 to TRBJ2-7; TRBD1 might be the D (5 bases). V lost 6 bases and J lost 5, with 14 bases in between. Germline CDR1 reads SGHVS; CDR2 reads FQNEAQ. CDR3 length: 13 amino acids. CDR3 nucleotide sequence: TGTGCCAGCAGACTCAGGGTGTTGGACGAGCAGTACTTC. The encoded protein is CASRLRVLDEQYF.